This TCR beta chain was profiled in a study of radiotherapy plus CTLA-4 blockade in lung cancer. Germline V gene data show CDR1 as SGHAT and CDR2 as FQNNGV. CDR3 length: 13 residues. V lost 2 bases and J 4 bases, leaving 6 bases between the germline ends. Sequenced by immunoSEQ multiplex PCR; TCRdb stores in-frame clones only, minus some. Of around 100,000 clones listed, 60% to 75% are singletons. Turning to this clone: Its antigen is as yet unknown.

Notes on the study in general: In blood, after radiotherapy plus ipilimumab, tumor-derived TCR clones expanded. Response, reportedly, was best predicted by interferon-beta along with early blood T cell clone dynamics.

The chain links TRBV11-2 to TRBJ2-1; perhaps TRBD1 as D (5 bases). The TCR was taken from a human donor with non-small cell lung cancer who had a partial response to radiotherapy plus ipilimumab. Some clones in this sample may be carry-over from other donors' samples. Sequences were derived from peripheral blood, sampled from a patient treated with radiotherapy plus ipilimumab. The CDR3 loop reads CASSLQGYNEQFF. The CDR3 DNA sequence: TGTGCCAGCAGCTTACAGGGTTACAATGAGCAGTTCTTC.